The subject of this entry is one TCR beta chain. Libraries were prepared by immunoSEQ multiplex PCR; TCRdb keeps only in-frame clonotypes and omits some of them. The table shows around 79,000 clones, with 50% to 70% occurring only once. The sample belongs to a study of shared clonotypes between healthy human individuals. The germline gives CDR1 SNHLY, CDR2 FYNNEI. CDR3 length: 11 amino acids. V lost 4 bases, J lost 6 bases, and 7 bases lay in between. Free of recent acute infections or vaccinations, the donors were healthy HIV-negative adults. This TCR came from a man aged 30 to 39 in good health. Sequenced: memory CD8+ T cells sorted from blood. The sample's subset: CD45RO+ cells pooled with CCR7-negative TemRA cells. The chain employs TRBV2 and TRBJ2-7; D might be TRBD1 (6 bases). CDR3 loop: CASSGTAEQYF. The CDR3, as DNA: TGTGCCAGCAGTGGGACAGCCGAGCAGTACTTC. The complete variable domain, with remaining parts taken from reference TRBV2 and TRBJ2-7, reads EPEVTQTPSHQVTQMGQEVILRCVPISNHLYFYWYRQILGQKVEFLVSFYNNEISEKSEIFDDQFSVERPDGSNFTLKIRSTKLEDSAMYFCASSGTAEQYFGPGTRLTVT.